These 26 T cell receptor beta chains came from one sample sequenced in a study of T cell responses to AZD1222 COVID-19 vaccine. TCRdb's copy holds only in-frame clones and misses some; the assay was immunoSEQ multiplex PCR. The sample records some 130,000 clones, roughly 87% being singletons. Sequenced material: peripheral blood, taken 28 days after the second AZD1222 dose. The receptor set was obtained from an adult who received the AZD1222 COVID-19 vaccine.

The chain has TRBV7-2 and TRBJ2-1; the D is unclear. Trimming left V 5 bases short and J 6 bases short, with 8 bases between. The length of the CDR3 is 12 residues. Germline CDR1 SGHTA, CDR2 FQGNSA. The CDR3 DNA reads TGTGCCAGCAGCGTCAGATTCAATGAGCAGTTCTTC. It specifies CASSVRFNEQFF.

Only one count was recorded for this clone. This chain links TRBV15 with TRBJ1-5, with no clear D. Germline V lookup: CDR1 LNHNV, CDR2 YYDKDF (reference sequence). There are 15 residues in the CDR3. V was pared by 0 bases and J by 0 bases, with 6 bases between. The CDR3 region is CATSRENYSNQPQHF. CDR3 nucleotides: TGTGCCACCAGCAGAGAGAATTATAGCAATCAGCCCCAGCATTTT.

The chain has TRBV7-2 and TRBJ1-2; TRBD1 aligns across 7 bases. CDR3 length: 17 amino acids. Germline V gene data show CDR1 as SGHTA and CDR2 as FQGNSA. The ends lost 1 base at V and 1 base at J; junction bases unmatched: 9. CDR3: CASSLDPVTGVNYGYTF. The CDR3 region has the DNA TGTGCCAGCAGCTTAGACCCGGTCACAGGGGTTAACTATGGCTACACCTTC.

The rearrangement links TRBV3-1 (or the pseudogene TRBV3-2) to TRBJ1-2; D remains unclear. CDR3 length equals 14 residues. V lost 0 bases, J lost 4 bases, and 9 bases lay in between. Germline V lookup: CDR1 LGHDT, CDR2 YNNKEL (reference sequence). In DNA, the CDR3 is TGTGCCAGCAGCCAAGATAGGTGGACCTATGGCTACACCTTC. Protein sequence: CASSQDRWTYGYTF.

The CDR3, as DNA: TGTGCCAGTAGTGTACAGGGTCGTCAGCCCCAGCATTTT. Translating it yields CASSVQGRQPQHF. This chain connects TRBV19 to TRBJ1-5; D may be TRBD1 (6 bases). This CDR3 comprises 13 residues. Germline CDR1 is LNHDA and CDR2 is SQIVND (reference sequence). V lost 5 bases to trimming and J lost 6 bases, with 11 bases between them.

The rearrangement joins TRBV5-1 to TRBJ1-1; D is possibly TRBD1 (5 bases). The V end was cut by 4 bases, the J end by 0 bases, with 13 bases between. Germline values: CDR1 SGHRS, CDR2 YFSETQ. CDR3 length equals 15 residues. The CDR3 sequence is CASSTGNRLNTEAFF. For the CDR3, the DNA is TGCGCCAGCAGCACCGGGAACAGGCTGAACACTGAAGCTTTCTTT.

The chain joins TRBV5-5 to TRBJ1-2; TRBD1 might be the D (5 bases). Looked up from germline, CDR1 is SGHKS and CDR2 is YYEKEE (reference sequence). The CDR3 has 16 residues. Trimming pared 0 bases from V and 5 bases from J, leaving 17 bases between. CDR3 protein: CASSLGWGPRGYGYTF. Here the CDR3 DNA reads TGTGCCAGCAGCTTGGGGTGGGGCCCCCGGGGGTATGGCTACACCTTC.

The CDR3 region has the DNA TGTGCCAGCAGCGTGGACAGGATAAGGAACTATGGCTACACCTTC. This translates into CASSVDRIRNYGYTF. The chain links TRBV5-6 to TRBJ1-2; 7 bases fit TRBD1. This CDR3 is 15 amino acids long. Trimming took 4 bases from V and 2 from J; bases not matched to a gene: 8. Germline V gives CDR1 SGHDT, CDR2 YYEEEE.

This clone appeared once. The chain is built from TRBV6-5 and TRBJ1-2; D unclear. In germline, CDR1 is MNHEY, CDR2 SVGAGI. The CDR3 consists of 15 residues. Deletions cut 6 bases from V and 1 base from J, with 15 bases between. CDR3 region: CASSNTPILNYGYTF. The CDR3 DNA sequence: TGTGCCAGCAGCAACACACCAATCCTTAACTATGGCTACACCTTC.

This chain links TRBV30 with TRBJ2-7; 8 nucleotides line up with TRBD1. Germline lookup yields CDR1 GTSNPN and CDR2 SVGIG (reference sequence). The CDR3 consists of 15 residues. The trim removed 4 bases at V and 6 bases at J, leaving 14 bases unmatched. The CDR3: CAWTSAGGLYIEQYF. The CDR3 nucleotides read TGTGCCTGGACATCGGCAGGGGGCCTATACATCGAGCAGTACTTC.

The CDR3 spells CASSRGTGGVSYEQYF. CDR3 DNA: TGCGCCAGCAGCCGCGGAACAGGGGGGGTCTCCTACGAGCAGTACTTC. This sequence joins TRBV4-1 and TRBJ2-7; D may be TRBD1 (8 bases). CDR3 length: 16 amino acids. The germline CDR1 and CDR2 sequences are MGHRA and YSYEKL. Trimming removed 4 bases at V and 0 bases at J, with 16 bases between.

The rearrangement joins TRBV3-1 (or the pseudogene TRBV3-2) to TRBJ1-6, with D uncertain. Trimming removed 1 base at V and 7 bases at J, with 2 bases between. The CDR3 totals 12 residues. The germline V gene encodes CDR1 LGHDT and CDR2 YNNKEL (reference sequence). CDR3 in DNA: TGTGCCAGCAGCCAAGCAAATTCACCCCTCCACTTT. This translates into CASSQANSPLHF.

The chain employs TRBV7-6 and TRBJ1-5; tentative D call: TRBD1 (5 bases). The CDR3 runs to 15 residues. The ends were cut back, 0 bases at V and 2 bases at J, with 8 bases in the middle. Germline loops: CDR1 SGHVS, CDR2 FNYEAQ. CDR3 in amino acids: CASSLAGGGNQPQHF. The CDR3 nucleotides are TGTGCCAGCAGCTTAGCCGGGGGGGGCAATCAGCCCCAGCATTTT.

The CDR3 sequence is CASSQEGDTALGPLHF. CDR3 DNA: TGCGCCAGCAGCCAAGAAGGAGACACCGCCCTGGGGCCCCTCCACTTT. The gene calls are TRBV4-3 and TRBJ1-6, with D hard to call. V lost 0 bases and J lost 13, with 19 bases in between. Germline CDR1 LGHNA, CDR2 YSLEER. The CDR3 is 16 residues long.

This clone was seen once. The genes are TRBV18 and TRBJ2-2; TRBD1 is a possible D gene (6 bases). This CDR3 is 15 amino acids long. Germline assignment: CDR1 KGHSH and CDR2 LQKENI. Trimming took off 1 base at V and 4 bases at J, with 10 bases between the two ends. CDR3 in DNA: TGTGCCAGCTCACCACGGACCAGGGGCACCGGGGAGCTGTTTTTT. Protein sequence: CASSPRTRGTGELFF.

The gene calls are TRBV3-1 (or the pseudogene TRBV3-2) and TRBJ2-7; 9 positions agree with TRBD2. CDR3 length: 12 residues. The germline V gene encodes CDR1 LGHDT and CDR2 YNNKEL (reference sequence). V shed 2 bases and J 7 bases; nucleotides not matched to a gene: 0. The CDR3 protein is CASSQLAGEQYF. The CDR3 nucleotides read TGTGCCAGCAGCCAACTAGCGGGGGAGCAGTACTTC.

The rearrangement links TRBV30 to TRBJ2-2; 11 bases are shared with TRBD2. The V segment lost 0 bases and the J segment 6 bases; nucleotides outside the gene matches: 9. In germline, CDR1 is GTSNPN, CDR2 SVGIG (reference sequence). The CDR3 spans 17 residues. The CDR3 sequence: CAWSVHASGGFPGELFF. For the CDR3, the DNA is TGTGCCTGGAGTGTACACGCTAGCGGGGGGTTCCCCGGGGAGCTGTTTTTT.

The V call is TRBV7-3, the J call TRBJ1-2, with 7 bases aligning to TRBD1. The CDR3 extends over 14 amino acids. The trim removed 0 bases at V and 6 bases at J, leaving 4 bases unmatched. The germline V gene encodes CDR1 SGHTA and CDR2 FQGTGA. The chain's CDR3 is CASSLTRQGDGYTF. In DNA, the CDR3 is TGTGCCAGCAGCTTAACTCGACAGGGAGATGGCTACACCTTC.

This clone was counted only a few times. Written as DNA, the CDR3 is TGTGCCAGCAGCCTCGGGCTCCAGGGGGGAGAGACCCAGTACTTC. As protein: CASSLGLQGGETQYF. The chain has TRBV4-2 and TRBJ2-5; maybe TRBD1 (7 bases). The CDR3 has 15 residues. The V and J ends lost 4 bases and 4 bases respectively, with 16 bases between them. Germline CDR1 and CDR2: LGHNA and YNFKEQ.

The chain is built from TRBV10-3 and TRBJ2-7; tentative D call: TRBD2 (6 bases). The CDR3 length is 14 residues. Trimming cost V 4 bases and J 0 bases, with 10 bases left between them. From germline, CDR1 is ENHRY and CDR2 SYGVKD. Written as DNA, the CDR3 is TGTGCCATCAGTGGGACTACAAACTCCTACGAGCAGTACTTC. It specifies CAISGTTNSYEQYF.

The chain joins TRBV10-3 to TRBJ2-7, with D perhaps being TRBD1 or TRBD2 (6 bases each). Germline values: CDR1 ENHRY, CDR2 SYGVKD. The CDR3 has 13 residues. The ends were cut back, 10 bases at V and 4 bases at J, with 17 bases in the middle. CDR3 region: CATRGGPPYEQYF. In DNA form, the CDR3 reads TGTGCCACCCGTGGGGGGCCCCCTTACGAGCAGTACTTC.

This sequence joins TRBV18 and TRBJ1-1; possible D gene TRBD1, 6 bases. The CDR3 has 14 amino acids. V shed 3 bases and J shed 10 bases, with 18 bases lying between them. Germline CDR1 and CDR2: KGHSH and LQKENI. CDR3 residues: CASSPTTSGVSAFF. In DNA, the CDR3 is TGTGCCAGCTCACCTACCACATCAGGGGTCTCAGCTTTCTTT.

In this sample, this clone turned up a few times. The chain uses TRBV4-1 and TRBJ2-7, with 9 bases lining up with TRBD2. This CDR3 has 17 amino acids. Per germline, CDR1 MGHRA and CDR2 YSYEKL. The J segment lost 2 bases and the V segment lost 0 bases, leaving 8 bases of the junction unmatched. In DNA, the CDR3 is TGCGCCAGCAGCCAAGAGATTTGGCGGGAGGGTGCCTACGAGCAGTACTTC. This codes for CASSQEIWREGAYEQYF.

The chain is built from TRBV28 and TRBJ1-5; D is possibly TRBD1 (5 bases). The CDR3 sequence is 13 residues long. The V gene's germline CDR1 is MDHEN and CDR2 SYDVKM. V was shortened by 6 bases and J by 5 bases, with 11 bases between the two germline ends. The CDR3, as DNA: TGTGCCAGCAGCCCGACAGAGCATCAGCCCCAGCATTTT. Protein: CASSPTEHQPQHF.

The V gene is TRBV24-1, the J gene TRBJ2-1, with TRBD2 identical over 9 bases. V trimming: 1 base; J trimming: 8 bases; junction bases outside the gene matches: 8. CDR1 and CDR2 (germline): KGHDR, SFDVKD. The CDR3 covers 16 residues. The CDR3 sequence is CATSDFSRGGRHEQFF. The DNA of the CDR3 is TGTGCCACCAGTGATTTCTCGCGGGGGGGCAGGCATGAGCAGTTCTTC.

V usage is TRBV12-3 or TRBV12-4 and J usage is TRBJ1-4; D remains unclear. This CDR3 has 12 residues. The V end was cut by 8 bases, the J end by 4 bases, with 8 bases between. CDR3: CASGQVNEKLFF. CDR3 DNA sequence: TGTGCCAGCGGGCAGGTTAATGAAAAACTGTTTTTT.